This T cell receptor beta chain was retrieved from a study of technical replicates of blood from a few donors. The CDR3 extends over 15 amino acids. From germline, CDR1 is SGHNT and CDR2 YENEEA. Deletions cut 1 base from V and 9 bases from J, with 13 bases between. Measured with immunoSEQ multiplex PCR; TCRdb has only the in-frame clones, and not every one. The sample consists of around 86,000 clones, approximately 96% of them appearing once. Sequencing was done on a sample of T cells isolated from PBMCs. This clonotype was obtained from a human donor in good health. This chain joins TRBV11-3 and TRBJ1-6; maybe TRBD1 (5 bases). The CDR3 is CASSLVGRASSPLHF. DNA of the CDR3: TGTGCCAGCAGCTTAGTCGGCAGGGCGAGTTCACCCCTCCACTTT.